This entry lists 29 T cell receptor beta chains sequenced from one sample in a study of T cells in Graves' hyperthyroidism and ophthalmopathy. RNA transcripts gave rise to amplified TCR beta CDR3 regions. An initial round of RT-PCR targeting the TCR CDR3 relied on the HTBI primer set. MiXCR, applied by TCRdb to the multiplex PCR reads, yields one record per CDR3 protein. The sample includes 340,000 or so distinct CDR3 sequences, 15% to 20% of them seen just once. The sample taken for sequencing was blood. The receptors were sampled from a man aged 25-45 years with Graves' hyperthyroidism.

The rearrangement joins TRBV10-2 to TRBJ2-7; no firm D call. V lost 7 bases, J lost 7 bases, and 14 bases lay in between. Germline CDR1 WSHSY, CDR2 SAAADI. The CDR3 loop spans 12 amino acids. CDR3 sequence (DNA): TGCGCCAGCACCGGCCCAACTGGGGAGCAGTACTTC. It translates to CASTGPTGEQYF.

This clonotype was observed many times. The CDR3 spells CASTRGGNQPQHF. Here the CDR3 DNA reads TGTGCCAGCACCCGGGGGGGGAATCAGCCCCAGCATTTT. The genes are TRBV2 and TRBJ1-5; D perhaps matches TRBD1 (5 bases). Germline V gives CDR1 SNHLY, CDR2 FYNNEI. Trimming removed 7 bases from V and 4 bases from J, with 11 bases in between. The length of the CDR3 is 13 residues. Full variable domain (outside the CDR3, taken from reference TRBV2 and TRBJ1-5): EPEVTQTPSHQVTQMGQEVILRCVPISNHLYFYWYRQILGQKVEFLVSFYNNEISEKSEIFDDQFSVERPDGSNFTLKIRSTKLEDSAMYFCASTRGGNQPQHFGDGTRLSIL.

This sequence joins TRBV10-3 and TRBJ2-7; D may be TRBD1 (5 bases). The ends were cut back, 3 bases at V and 5 bases at J, with 11 bases in the middle. The CDR3 has 13 residues. Per the germline V gene, CDR1 is ENHRY and CDR2 is SYGVKD. CDR3 sequence reads: CAISDNLRDEQYF. CDR3 DNA: TGTGCCATCAGTGACAACCTCAGGGACGAGCAGTACTTC.

The V and J genes are TRBV7-6 and TRBJ1-4; tentatively, D is TRBD1 (5 bases). This CDR3 spans 15 amino acids. Trimming stripped 7 bases from V and 8 bases from J, with 20 bases between. Looked up from germline, CDR1 is SGHVS and CDR2 is FNYEAQ. CDR3 sequence (DNA): TGTGCCAGCACCCCAATTGGGGGGGTTCGAGAAAAACTGTTTTTT. Translation gives CASTPIGGVREKLFF. The complete variable domain, with remaining parts taken from reference TRBV7-6 and TRBJ1-4, reads GAGVSQSPRYKVTKRGQDVALRCDPISGHVSLYWYRQALGQGPEFLTYFNYEAQQDKSGLPNDRFSAERPEGSISTLTIQRTEQRDSAMYRCASTPIGGVREKLFFGSGTQLSVL.

The table lists this clonotype with many counts. J is TRBJ2-5 and V is TRBV7-8; 8 bases align to TRBD2. The germline V gene has CDR1 SGHVS and CDR2 FQNEAQ. The CDR3 has 16 amino acids. The V and J ends lost 6 bases and 2 bases, in that order; junction bases with no gene match: 11. CDR3 nucleotides: TGTGCCAGCAGTTCCGGGAGGGCCTTTGGGCAAGAGACCCAGTACTTC. It translates to CASSSGRAFGQETQYF.

This clonotype has only a few counts. The chain couples TRBV3-1 to TRBJ2-5; 7 bases map to TRBD2. The V segment lost 4 bases and the J segment 4 bases; nucleotides outside the gene matches: 3. The CDR3 loop spans 13 amino acids. CDR1 and CDR2 from the germline V gene are LGHDT and YNNKEL (reference sequence). CDR3 DNA: TGTGCCAGCAGCCTGCGGGAGTCAGAGACCCAGTACTTC. Translated: CASSLRESETQYF.

This clonotype was counted at least ten times. The J gene is TRBJ2-7, the V gene TRBV3-1; 8 nucleotides match TRBD1. Germline V gives CDR1 LGHDT, CDR2 YNNKEL (reference sequence). With 4 bases clipped from V and 7 bases from J, the junction kept 9 bases outside the gene matches. The CDR3 has 14 residues. The DNA for the CDR3 is TGTGCCAGCAGCCGGCAGGCAGGGGGCAAGGAGCAGTACTTC. Translated, it gives CASSRQAGGKEQYF.

The chain employs TRBV11-2 and TRBJ1-2; D ambiguous. Trimming took 5 bases from V and 4 from J, leaving 11 bases between them. Per germline, CDR1 SGHAT and CDR2 FQNNGV. The CDR3 covers 13 residues. CDR3 nucleotide sequence: TGTGCCAGCAGCCCCAACTGGGGCTATGGCTACACCTTC. This encodes CASSPNWGYGYTF.

The chain joins TRBV6-1 to TRBJ2-2; 13 positions agree with TRBD2. With 8 bases clipped from V and 6 bases from J, the junction kept 9 bases outside the gene matches. CDR3 length equals 16 residues. The germline V gene encodes CDR1 MNHNS and CDR2 SASEGT. CDR3 in amino acids: CASQLAGGRWAGELFF. As DNA, the CDR3 is TGTGCCAGCCAACTAGCGGGAGGGCGTTGGGCCGGGGAGCTGTTTTTT.

The J gene is TRBJ2-1, the V gene TRBV6-1; 13 nucleotides align to TRBD2. The germline CDR1 and CDR2 sequences are MNHNS and SASEGT. The V segment lost 4 bases and the J segment 8 bases; nucleotides outside the gene matches: 11. The CDR3 extends over 17 amino acids. In DNA form, the CDR3 reads TGTGCCAGCAGTGTCCACCCGGGACTAGCGGGACAGGATGAGCAGTTCTTC. Protein product: CASSVHPGLAGQDEQFF.

The chain recombines TRBV9 with TRBJ1-4; D gene ambiguous. V gave up 0 bases and J gave up 0 bases, with 3 bases separating them. The CDR3 contains 14 residues. In germline, CDR1 is SGDLS, CDR2 YYNGEE. CDR3 DNA: TGTGCCAGCAGCGTAGGGGCAACTAATGAAAAACTGTTTTTT. Translation gives CASSVGATNEKLFF. The variable domain in full, with the rest retrieved from reference TRBV9 and TRBJ1-4, is DSGVTQTPKHLITATGQRVTLRCSPRSGDLSVYWYQQSLDQGLQFLIQYYNGEERAKGNILERFSAQQFPDLHSELNLSSLELGDSALYFCASSVGATNEKLFFGSGTQLSVL.

In this sample, this clonotype turned up a few times. V usage is TRBV7-2 and J usage is TRBJ2-3; TRBD2 is a possible D gene (5 bases). The CDR3 contains 15 residues. CDR1 and CDR2 from the germline V gene are SGHTA and FQGNSA. Trimming cost V 5 bases and J 5 bases, with 17 bases left between them. CDR3 sequence: CASSPRRSSGDTQYF. The CDR3 bases are TGTGCCAGCAGCCCCCGGAGGAGTTCAGGAGATACGCAGTATTTT.

Turning to this clonotype: The junction departs from the called germline gene at one end, perhaps through a read error. The chain employs TRBV5-1 and TRBJ1-5, with D unresolved. Germline V gives CDR1 SGHRS, CDR2 YFSETQ. This CDR3 has 13 residues. CDR3 amino acids: CASSLDKAQPRHF. CDR3 in DNA: TGCGCCAGCAGCTTGGACAAGGCTCAGCCCCGGCATTTT.

This clonotype was seen repeatedly, ten times or more. The chain links TRBV2 to TRBJ2-7, with TRBD1 as a possible D gene (6 bases). V dropped 5 bases and J dropped 5 bases, with 19 bases sitting between them. CDR1 and CDR2 from the germline V gene are SNHLY and FYNNEI. This CDR3 has 15 amino acids. In nucleotides, the CDR3 is TGTGCCAGCAGTCAGGACAGCATCATCTATGACGAGCAGTACTTC. Its protein is CASSQDSIIYDEQYF.

This clonotype was counted at least ten times. The chain employs TRBV6-1 and TRBJ1-1; D is unclear. Germline V gives CDR1 MNHNS, CDR2 SASEGT. Trimming removed 6 bases at V and 8 bases at J, with 10 bases between. This CDR3 has 11 amino acids. CDR3 protein: CASRVNREAFF. CDR3 bases: TGTGCCAGCAGGGTTAACAGAGAAGCTTTCTTT.

In its sample, this clonotype was seen many times. The V call is TRBV20-1, the J call TRBJ1-1; 7 bases are shared with TRBD1. Trimming at V came to 6 bases and at J to 0 bases, leaving 7 bases not matched to a gene. Germline CDR1 is DFQATT and CDR2 is SNEGSKA (reference sequence). CDR3 length: 14 residues. The DNA of the CDR3 is TGCAGTGCGAAACTTGACAGGGTGAACACTGAAGCTTTCTTT. Translation gives CSAKLDRVNTEAFF.

There are many counts of this clonotype. One base away lies a much larger clone, so this may be a sequencing read error. The chain carries TRBV28 and TRBJ2-3; weak D call: TRBD2 (5 bases). CDR1 and CDR2 (germline): MDHEN, SYDVKM. The V end was cut by 10 bases, the J end by 12 bases, with 26 bases between. The CDR3 length is 14 residues. The CDR3 sequence is CANKMRLAQDIQYF. CDR3 coding DNA: TGTGCCAATAAGATGCGGCTAGCCCAGGATATTCAGTATTTT.

The chain has TRBV4-1 and TRBJ1-2, with D maybe TRBD1 (5 bases). This CDR3 is 15 amino acids long. The V gene lost 4 bases and the J gene lost 2 bases, with 14 bases spanning the gap. Per the germline V gene, CDR1 is MGHRA and CDR2 is YSYEKL. This CDR3 reads CASSLSRESNYGYTF. The CDR3 DNA reads TGCGCCAGCAGCCTTTCCAGGGAATCCAACTATGGCTACACCTTC.

There are many counts of this clonotype. This chain's CDR3 is CASSTGTSSYEQYF. The CDR3 nucleotides read TGTGCCAGCAGCACCGGGACCAGCTCCTACGAGCAGTACTTC. The chain carries TRBV11-2 and TRBJ2-7; D possibly uses TRBD1 or TRBD2 (5 bases each). The CDR3 covers 14 residues. Deletions cut 5 bases from V and 0 bases from J, with 11 bases between. Germline loops: CDR1 SGHAT, CDR2 FQNNGV. The entire variable domain, with the rest obtained from reference TRBV11-2 and TRBJ2-7, is as follows: EAGVAQSPRYKIIEKRQSVAFWCNPISGHATLYWYQQILGQGPKLLIQFQNNGVVDDSQLPKDRFSAERLKGVDSTLKIQPAKLEDSAVYLCASSTGTSSYEQYFGPGTRLTVT.

This clonotype was seen a few times. This chain joins TRBV24-1 and TRBJ2-1; perhaps TRBD2 as D (7 bases). The V end lost 9 bases, the J end lost 6 bases, and 14 bases lay between the germline ends. Germline CDR1 and CDR2: KGHDR and SFDVKD. The CDR3 runs 13 residues. The CDR3 DNA reads as TGTGCCACCGGACAGCCGGGGGGCAATGAGCAGTTCTTC. Amino acids: CATGQPGGNEQFF.

The chain joins TRBV5-5 to TRBJ2-7, with 8 bases identical to TRBD2. Germline CDR1 is SGHKS and CDR2 is YYEKEE (reference sequence). CDR3 length equals 14 residues. Trimming cost V 4 bases and J 7 bases; bases outside gene matches: 10. CDR3 nucleotide sequence: TGTGCCAGCAGCCCTCTAGCGGGCCCGGGGGAGCAGTACTTC. It encodes CASSPLAGPGEQYF.

This clonotype was counted ten times or more. The chain links TRBV5-1 to TRBJ2-3; 10 bases align to TRBD1. CDR1 is SGHRS, CDR2 YFSETQ, per germline. There are 14 residues in the CDR3. Losses at the gene ends were 8 bases for V and 2 bases for J; bases not matched to a gene: 5. CDR3 amino acids: CASRQGAHTDTQYF. CDR3 coding DNA: TGCGCCAGTCGACAGGGGGCGCACACAGATACGCAGTATTTT.

The chain links TRBV30 to TRBJ1-3; D is possibly TRBD1 (5 bases). The V gene's germline CDR1 is GTSNPN and CDR2 SVGIG (reference sequence). The CDR3 runs to 16 residues. The V end lost 2 bases, the J end lost 6 bases, and 20 bases lay between the germline ends. CDR3 sequence: CAWSPFEGTYPNTIYF. The DNA for the CDR3 is TGTGCCTGGAGTCCATTTGAGGGGACGTATCCAAACACCATATATTTT.

V gene TRBV6-5 combines with J gene TRBJ1-5; D gene uncertain. The germline V gene has CDR1 MNHEY and CDR2 SVGAGI. The CDR3 contains 13 residues. Trimming removed 0 bases at V and 9 bases at J, with 9 bases between. DNA for the CDR3: TGTGCCAGCAGTTACTCGTCTGTTGGGCCCCAGCATTTT. As protein: CASSYSSVGPQHF.

This clonotype was recorded at least ten times. The rearrangement links TRBV2 to TRBJ1-4; D is unresolved. V lost 3 bases, J lost 0 bases, and 11 bases lay in between. The CDR3 loop spans 16 amino acids. CDR1 is SNHLY and CDR2 is FYNNEI in the germline V gene. CDR3 in amino acids: CASSEAAFATNEKLFF. The DNA for the CDR3 is TGTGCCAGCAGTGAGGCAGCTTTTGCAACTAATGAAAAACTGTTTTTT.

This clonotype was detected ten times or more. This chain uses TRBV12-3 or TRBV12-4 with TRBJ2-3, with 7 bases fitting TRBD2. The CDR3 is 16 residues long. V trimming: 6 bases; J trimming: 5 bases; junction bases outside the gene matches: 14. CDR3 protein: CASSSGEWGGEDTQYF. Here the CDR3 DNA reads TGTGCCAGCAGCTCTGGCGAGTGGGGAGGGGAAGATACGCAGTATTTT.

This clonotype was recorded at least ten times. The rearrangement uses TRBV28 and TRBJ2-1; weak D call: TRBD2 (6 bases). In germline, CDR1 is MDHEN, CDR2 SYDVKM. V shed 5 bases and J shed 10 bases, with 9 bases lying between them. This CDR3 has 11 residues. The CDR3 DNA reads as TGTGCCAGCAGTGTCCTAGCGGAGCAGTTCTTC. This codes for CASSVLAEQFF.

The V call is TRBV9, the J call TRBJ2-3; D tentatively fits TRBD1 or TRBD2 (5 bases each). The CDR3 totals 15 residues. Trimming cost V 4 bases and J 3 bases, with 15 bases left between them. In germline, CDR1 is SGDLS, CDR2 YYNGEE. The CDR3, as DNA: TGTGCCAGCAGCCCAGGCAGGGCGGGTACAGATACGCAGTATTTT. Its protein is CASSPGRAGTDTQYF.

The rearrangement links TRBV29-1 to TRBJ2-1; a weak D match, TRBD1 (6 bases). Germline loops: CDR1 SQVTM, CDR2 ANQGSEA. Trimming cost V 7 bases and J 10 bases, with 17 bases left between them. This CDR3 region has 12 residues. This CDR3 reads CSARDNPDEQFF. The CDR3 coding sequence is TGCAGCGCCCGGGACAACCCGGACGAGCAGTTCTTC.